Below, 16 T cell receptor beta chains from the same sample are listed, as sequenced in a study of regulatory T cells in long-lasting Graves disease. This sample's time point: newly diagnosed GD, antithyroid drugs for less than 3 months. The TCR library used RNA extracted from PBMCs. Building the TCR beta libraries relied on iRepertoire HTBI primers, and CDR3 regions underwent Arm-PCR. TCRdb used MiXCR to reprocess the multiplex PCR reads, holding one entry per CDR3 protein. The sample comprises more than 300,000 distinct CDR3 sequences, about 14% of which are singletons, and approximately 21% rests with the top ten. The material sequenced was peripheral blood mononuclear cells (PBMCs), taken at new diagnosis, from a patient treated with antithyroid drugs. All receptors come from a female donor with Graves disease.

This clonotype showed up many times. The V and J genes are TRBV6-1 and TRBJ2-1; D unresolved. Germline V gives CDR1 MNHNS, CDR2 SASEGT. The CDR3 is 14 residues long. The V end was cut by 4 bases, the J end by 7 bases, with 14 bases between. In DNA, the CDR3 is TGTGCCAGCAGTGTGGATCTATTTGTGAATGAGCAGTTCTTC. Residues: CASSVDLFVNEQFF.

This clonotype was counted a few times. The chain combines TRBV19 with TRBJ2-5; the match to TRBD2 covers 8 bases. Germline V CDR1 and CDR2: LNHDA, SQIVND (reference sequence). This CDR3 is 16 amino acids long. Trimming removed 4 bases from V and 0 bases from J; junction bases left unmatched: 7. The CDR3 is CASSTIAGLYQETQYF. The CDR3 DNA is TGTGCCAGTAGTACCATAGCGGGGTTGTACCAAGAGACCCAGTACTTC.

V and J are TRBV10-3 and TRBJ1-5; the D gene is possibly TRBD1 (5 bases). V lost 10 bases to trimming and J lost 4 bases, with 14 bases between them. The CDR3 sequence is 13 residues long. Germline CDR1 reads ENHRY; CDR2 reads SYGVKD. CDR3 in DNA: TGTGCCACCAACCGGGACCTTAATCAGCCCCAGCATTTT. Translating it yields CATNRDLNQPQHF.

This clonotype was seen many times. The chain joins TRBV11-2 to TRBJ1-1; D gene uncertain. Germline V gene sequence: CDR1 SGHAT, CDR2 FQNNGV. V was cut by 5 bases and J by 4 bases, with 11 bases left in between. The CDR3 runs to 13 residues. CDR3: CASSVGPLTEAFF. CDR3 bases: TGTGCCAGCAGCGTAGGACCGCTCACTGAAGCTTTCTTT.

The J gene is TRBJ2-5, the V gene TRBV6-1; D possibly corresponds to TRBD2 (5 bases). The CDR3 runs 15 residues. Germline CDR1 and CDR2: MNHNS and SASEGT. Trimming removed 0 bases at V and 3 bases at J, with 11 bases between. The CDR3 DNA reads as TGTGCCAGCAGTGAAGCGAGAGGACTTGAAGAGACCCAGTACTTC. Protein product: CASSEARGLEETQYF.

Concerning this clonotype: A much bigger clone sits one base away, suggesting this may be a read error. The chain has TRBV10-3 and TRBJ2-5, with TRBD1 identical over 7 bases. With 4 bases clipped from V and 2 bases from J, the junction kept 4 bases outside the gene matches. Germline-derived CDR1 and CDR2 are ENHRY and SYGVKD. The CDR3 runs 14 residues. The CDR3 sequence is CAISGEGQQETQYF. For the CDR3, the DNA is TGTGCCATCAGTGGAGAGGGACAGCAAGAGACCCAGTACTTC.

This clonotype has a count of ten or more. The genes are TRBV5-5 and TRBJ2-1; D is undetermined. From germline, CDR1 is SGHKS and CDR2 YYEKEE (reference sequence). This CDR3 has 12 residues. V lost 3 bases and J lost 7, with 8 bases in between. CDR3 sequence reads: CASSSRANEQFF. In DNA, the CDR3 is TGTGCCAGCAGCTCCCGGGCGAATGAGCAGTTCTTC. The full variable domain, with the rest looked up from reference TRBV5-5 and TRBJ2-1, is DAGVTQSPTHLIKTRGQQVTLRCSPISGHKSVSWYQQVLGQGPQFIFQYYEKEERGRGNFPDRFSARQFPNYSSELNVNALLLGDSALYLCASSSRANEQFFGPGTRLTVL.

This clonotype showed up many times. V usage is TRBV6-9 and J usage is TRBJ2-5; D is perhaps TRBD2 (6 bases). The V end lost 3 bases, the J end lost 5 bases, and 13 bases lay between the germline ends. The CDR3 sequence is 14 residues long. CDR1 is MNHGY and CDR2 is SVAAGI in the germline V gene. The CDR3 DNA reads TGTGCCAGCAGTTACGGTCGGGAGTTGGAGACCCAGTACTTC. Translating it yields CASSYGRELETQYF.

This clonotype appeared many times. The chain is built from TRBV4-1 and TRBJ2-7; TRBD2 matches at 8 bases. The CDR3 extends over 14 amino acids. V shed 4 bases, J shed 6 bases, and the junction held 8 bases outside the gene matches. Germline V gene data show CDR1 as MGHRA and CDR2 as YSYEKL. Written as DNA, the CDR3 is TGCGCCAGCAGCCTCGCTCTAGCGGGTACCGAGCAGTACTTC. It is translated as CASSLALAGTEQYF.

The sample holds many counts of this clonotype. The CDR3 loop is CASSQVPNDRGSTDTQYF. CDR3 in DNA: TGTGCCAGCAGCCAAGTGCCCAACGACAGGGGGTCCACAGATACGCAGTATTTT. The rearrangement links TRBV3-1 to TRBJ2-3, with 9 bases matching TRBD1. Unmatched junction bases numbered 10, after V lost 1 base and J lost 2 bases. Germline CDR1 is LGHDT and CDR2 is YNNKEL (reference sequence). The CDR3 consists of 18 residues.

CDR3 sequence (DNA): TGCGCCAGCAGCTCGTCCGGGACAGGAGCCTACAATGAGCAGTTCTTC. Translated: CASSSSGTGAYNEQFF. The chain has TRBV5-1 and TRBJ2-1, with 8 bases that match TRBD1. With 3 bases clipped from V and 2 bases from J, the junction kept 7 bases outside the gene matches. Germline assignment: CDR1 SGHRS and CDR2 YFSETQ. CDR3 length: 16 residues.

A few counts support this clonotype. The rearrangement links TRBV27 to TRBJ1-2, with TRBD1 matching 7 bases. V lost 11 bases and J lost 2; bases outside the gene matches: 11. Looked up from germline, CDR1 is MNHEY and CDR2 is SMNVEV (reference sequence). The CDR3 is 14 residues long. CDR3 DNA: TGTGCCCCCACCCCGAAGACAGGGAACTATGGCTACACCTTC. It encodes CAPTPKTGNYGYTF.

This clonotype was detected ten times or more. V gene TRBV12-3 or TRBV12-4 combines with J gene TRBJ1-1; D ambiguous. The CDR3 covers 15 residues. Trimming took off 7 bases at V and 1 base at J, with 16 bases between the two ends. CDR3 DNA sequence: TGTGCCAGCATCAAAAGCACCCGGAGGAACACTGAAGCTTTCTTT. Its translation is CASIKSTRRNTEAFF.

This clonotype was counted ten times or more. The CDR3 nucleotides are TGCAGTGCGTCCAGGGGTTGGGAGACCCAGTACTTC. This codes for CSASRGWETQYF. This rearrangement joins TRBV20-1 to TRBJ2-5; perhaps TRBD1 as D (6 bases). There are 12 residues in the CDR3. Trimming removed 6 bases at V and 5 bases at J, with 13 bases between. Germline-derived CDR1 and CDR2 are DFQATT and SNEGSKA (reference sequence).

There are many counts of this clonotype. This rearrangement joins TRBV6-2 or TRBV6-3 to TRBJ2-3; possible D gene TRBD2, 5 bases. The end of the DNA fits TRBJ2-5 better, so the J call may be wrong. Germline V gene lookup returns CDR1 MNHEY and CDR2 SVGEGT. This CDR3 region has 13 residues. CDR3 coding DNA: TGTGCCAGCAGTTATACTAGAGTGGAGACCCAGTACTTC. Protein: CASSYTRVETQYF.

The genes are TRBV29-1 and TRBJ1-2; 7 bases map to TRBD1. Unmatched junction bases numbered 8, after V lost 7 bases and J lost 6 bases. The germline V gene encodes CDR1 SQVTM and CDR2 ANQGSEA. The CDR3 sequence is 12 residues long. The CDR3 nucleotides are TGCAGCGCCGACAGGGTGTGGGATGGCTACACCTTC. It translates to CSADRVWDGYTF. Based on the CDR3 plus reference TRBV29-1 and TRBJ1-2, the full variable domain is SAVISQKPSRDICQRGTSLTIQCQVDSQVTMMFWYRQQPGQSLTLIATANQGSEATYESGFVIDKFPISRPNLTFSTLTVSNMSPEDSSIYLCSADRVWDGYTFGSGTRLTVV.